What follows describes a single T cell receptor (beta chain). There are 13 residues in the CDR3. Per germline, CDR1 DFQATT and CDR2 SNEGSKA (reference sequence). V dropped 3 bases and J dropped 3 bases, with 9 bases sitting between them. These data are taken from a study of CD8 T cells in Susac syndrome. RNA, at about 0.45 to 1 ug, was reverse transcribed with random hexamers. Amplification of the TCR beta CDR3 was carried out by immunoSEQ multiplex PCR, which spanned a total of 54 Vbeta and 13 Jbeta segments. TCRdb re-called the immunoSEQ multiplex PCR reads with MiXCR, one entry per CDR3 protein. This table holds about 140,000 distinct CDR3 sequences, 95% found once.

This clonotype originated in a human donor with multiple sclerosis. This sequence joins TRBV20-1 and TRBJ2-1, with D possibly TRBD2 on 6 matching bases. Specimen: CD4+ T cells from PBMCs. The CDR3 loop is CSARRDFYNEQFF. The CDR3 DNA reads TGCAGTGCTAGGCGGGACTTCTACAATGAGCAGTTCTTC.